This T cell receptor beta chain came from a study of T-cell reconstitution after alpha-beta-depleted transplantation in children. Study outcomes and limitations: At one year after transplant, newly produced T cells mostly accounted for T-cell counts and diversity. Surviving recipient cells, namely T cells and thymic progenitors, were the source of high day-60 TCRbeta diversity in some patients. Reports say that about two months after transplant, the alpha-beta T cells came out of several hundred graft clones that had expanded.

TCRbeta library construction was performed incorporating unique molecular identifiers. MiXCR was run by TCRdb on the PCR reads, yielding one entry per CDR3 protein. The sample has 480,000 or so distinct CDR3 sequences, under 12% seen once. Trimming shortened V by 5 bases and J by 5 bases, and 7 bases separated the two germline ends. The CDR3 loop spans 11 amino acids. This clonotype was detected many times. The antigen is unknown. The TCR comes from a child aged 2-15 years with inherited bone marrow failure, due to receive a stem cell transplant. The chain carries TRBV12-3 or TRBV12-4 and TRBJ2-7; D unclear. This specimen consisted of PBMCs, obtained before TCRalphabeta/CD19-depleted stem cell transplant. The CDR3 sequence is CASSPRDEQYF. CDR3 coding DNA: TGTGCCAGCAGTCCTAGGGACGAGCAGTACTTC.